The 2 T cell receptor beta chains reported below all come from one sample, sequenced in a study of beta chain features in type 1 diabetes (dated by TCRdb to 2017 to 2018). The method was the immunoSEQ multiplex PCR assay. The High Capacity cDNA Reverse Transcription Kit was used to reverse transcribe all of the isolated RNA, meaning that expressed TCRB transcripts were what got sequenced. In TCRdb, the immuneACCESS table is reduced to in-frame sequences with V and J assigned. These tables do not hold every clone; where another copy was compared, an unresolved V gene accounts for under half, and the others remain unexplained. Within this sample are 680,000 or so clones, with roughly 16% of them counted one time only. The ten largest account for approximately 0.087% of the sample. Sequencing used naive CD4+ T cells from blood. The meaning of the sample's cell subset or site label: true naive CD4+ T cells. These receptors originate from a man aged 18-30 years in good health.

The CDR3 region has the DNA TGTGCCAGCAGCTTAGGCAGTCCCACAGATACGCAGTATTTT. Translated: CASSLGSPTDTQYF. The rearrangement joins TRBV7-9 to TRBJ2-3; unclear D gene. CDR1 and CDR2 (germline): SEHNR, FQNEAQ (reference sequence). The V and J ends lost 1 base and 2 bases respectively, with 7 bases between them. The CDR3 extends over 14 amino acids.

The rearrangement uses TRBV7-9 and TRBJ1-5; D may be TRBD1 (5 bases). The germline V gene has CDR1 SEHNR and CDR2 FQNEAQ (reference sequence). Trimming removed 3 bases from V and 4 bases from J, with 13 bases in between. The CDR3 loop spans 15 amino acids. The CDR3 region is CASSFPGPLNQPQHF. CDR3 coding DNA: TGTGCCAGCAGCTTCCCGGGACCGTTGAATCAGCCCCAGCATTTT.